The 26 T cell receptor beta chains below were found in one sample sequenced in a study of blood T cell repertoires in COVID-19. Method: immunoSEQ multiplex PCR; TCRdb's copy keeps in-frame clones and lacks some. The top ten hold around 13% of the sample, which has 150,000 to 200,000 clones, over 80% seen once. Sequencing used PBMCs or T cells enriched from blood (not recorded which). The receptor set was obtained from an older woman who had recovered from COVID-19.

The chain combines TRBV20-1 with TRBJ2-1; no reliable D call. CDR3 size: 11 residues. Per germline, CDR1 DFQATT and CDR2 SNEGSKA (reference sequence). The V and J ends lost 3 bases and 13 bases respectively, with 13 bases between them. CDR3 in DNA: TGCAGTGCTAGTGAGGCTAGAAACCAGTTCTTC. Translated: CSASEARNQFF.

The gene calls are TRBV19 and TRBJ1-6; D gene uncertain. The CDR3 contains 15 residues. The V gene's germline CDR1 is LNHDA and CDR2 SQIVND (reference sequence). The V gene lost 5 bases and the J gene lost 0 bases, with 8 bases spanning the gap. CDR3 in amino acids: CASSEVNSYNSPLHF. Here the CDR3 DNA reads TGTGCCAGTAGTGAGGTCAACTCCTATAATTCACCCCTCCACTTT.

V is TRBV6-2 or TRBV6-3 and J is TRBJ2-3; 7 bases map to TRBD2. V was pared by 2 bases and J by 2 bases, with 7 bases of the junction left unmatched. This CDR3 is 16 amino acids long. In germline, CDR1 is MNHEY, CDR2 SVGEGT. CDR3 protein: CASSYPPSGNTDTQYF. CDR3 in DNA: TGTGCCAGCAGTTACCCCCCTAGCGGCAACACAGATACGCAGTATTTT.

This chain connects TRBV30 to TRBJ2-7; 8 nucleotides line up with TRBD1. The V and J ends lost 0 bases and 3 bases, in that order; junction bases with no gene match: 1. The germline CDR1 and CDR2 sequences are GTSNPN and SVGIG (reference sequence). This CDR3 is 13 amino acids long. The CDR3 coding sequence is TGTGCCTGGAGTGTACAGGGGGTCTACGAGCAGTACTTC. Translation: CAWSVQGVYEQYF.

This clone appeared once. This chain joins TRBV7-2 and TRBJ1-4, with D hard to call. In germline, CDR1 is SGHTA, CDR2 FQGNSA. CDR3 length: 15 amino acids. Trimming shortened V by 5 bases and J by 8 bases, and 18 bases separated the two germline ends. The CDR3 loop reads CASSPRHDREEKLFF. The CDR3 bases are TGTGCCAGCAGCCCCCGACACGACCGGGAGGAAAAACTGTTTTTT.

This clone was recorded once. V usage is TRBV7-2 and J usage is TRBJ1-2; a weak D match, TRBD1 (5 bases). Germline V gene lookup returns CDR1 SGHTA and CDR2 FQGNSA. This CDR3 comprises 13 residues. With 4 bases removed from V and 6 bases from J, the gap between germline ends came to 12 bases. CDR3 residues: CASSSSGSNGYTF. The CDR3 DNA sequence: TGTGCCAGCAGCTCGTCAGGGTCGAATGGCTACACCTTC.

The chain uses TRBV11-2 and TRBJ2-1; 12 nucleotides agree with TRBD2. The CDR3 is 16 residues long. Trimming cost V 6 bases and J 3 bases; bases outside gene matches: 6. Germline V gene lookup returns CDR1 SGHAT and CDR2 FQNNGV. The CDR3 protein is CASRKGLAGYYNEQFF. DNA for the CDR3: TGTGCCAGCAGGAAAGGACTAGCGGGGTACTACAATGAGCAGTTCTTC.

In DNA, the CDR3 is TGTGCCAGTAACGACAGGGGGCGCATTACGGATCAGCCCCAGCATTTT. Translation gives CASNDRGRITDQPQHF. J is TRBJ1-5 and V is TRBV19; 10 nucleotides line up with TRBD1. CDR3 size: 16 residues. With 7 bases clipped from V and 5 bases from J, the junction kept 11 bases outside the gene matches. CDR1 LNHDA and CDR2 SQIVND come from the germline V gene (reference sequence).

This chain uses TRBV13 with TRBJ2-3; 11 bases align to TRBD2. Germline loops: CDR1 PRHDT, CDR2 FYEKMQ (reference sequence). The length of the CDR3 is 17 residues. V lost 4 bases, J lost 2 bases, and 8 bases stayed unmatched. The CDR3: CASSSPSGGTLTDTQYF. Written as DNA, the CDR3 is TGTGCCAGCAGCTCCCCTAGCGGGGGGACCCTCACAGATACGCAGTATTTT.

The V and J genes are TRBV18 and TRBJ2-7; D may be TRBD2 (6 bases). This CDR3 has 15 residues. Germline CDR1 is KGHSH and CDR2 is LQKENI. The V gene lost 1 base and the J gene lost 6 bases, with 16 bases spanning the gap. The CDR3, as DNA: TGTGCCAGCTCACCACAGGGACTCCCTGGGGGCGAGCAGTACTTC. It is translated as CASSPQGLPGGEQYF. Full variable domain (missing parts from reference TRBV18 and TRBJ2-7): NAGVMQNPRHLVRRRGQEARLRCSPMKGHSHVYWYRQLPEEGLKFMVYLQKENIIDESGMPKERFSAEFPKEGPSILRIQQVVRGDSAAYFCASSPQGLPGGEQYFGPGTRLTVT.

The V gene is TRBV28, the J gene TRBJ1-1; 8 nucleotides line up with TRBD1. CDR3 size: 14 residues. Unmatched junction bases numbered 5, after V lost 4 bases and J lost 4 bases. Germline V gene data show CDR1 as MDHEN and CDR2 as SYDVKM. CDR3 DNA sequence: TGTGCCAGCAGTTCAGGGGGCGAGCTCACTGAAGCTTTCTTT. Its protein is CASSSGGELTEAFF. Looking up the rest from reference TRBV28 and TRBJ1-1 gives the full variable domain: DVKVTQSSRYLVKRTGEKVFLECVQDMDHENMFWYRQDPGLGLRLIYFSYDVKMKEKGDIPEGYSVSREKKERFSLILESASTNQTSMYLCASSSGGELTEAFFGQGTRLTVV.

This clone was seen more than once but under ten times. The chain recombines TRBV6-2 or TRBV6-3 with TRBJ2-7; no clear D. V lost 0 bases and J 4 bases, leaving 13 bases between the germline ends. The CDR3 is 15 residues long. Looked up from germline, CDR1 is MNHEY and CDR2 is SVGEGT. The CDR3 region has the DNA TGTGCCAGCAGTTACTCGATGGCGGATGAGTACGAGCAGTACTTC. Translation gives CASSYSMADEYEQYF.

The rearrangement links TRBV4-1 to TRBJ1-2; perhaps TRBD1 as D (5 bases). Between the trimmed V and J ends, which lost 0 bases and 8 bases, there was a span of 19 bases. The CDR3 totals 16 residues. CDR1 and CDR2 from the germline V gene are MGHRA and YSYEKL. CDR3 DNA sequence: TGCGCCAGCAGCCAAGAAGCGGGGACTGCGCGGAGAGGCTACACCTTC. It encodes CASSQEAGTARRGYTF.

This chain links TRBV18 with TRBJ1-1, with D tentatively TRBD1 (6 bases). The V end lost 3 bases, the J end lost 6 bases, and 8 bases lay between the germline ends. Germline V gene data show CDR1 as KGHSH and CDR2 as LQKENI. CDR3 size: 12 residues. Written as DNA, the CDR3 is TGTGCCAGCTCACCGTACAGGGCTGAAGCTTTCTTT. Protein product: CASSPYRAEAFF.

The CDR3 sequence is CASSWLAGGPGEQFF. The CDR3 bases are TGTGCCAGCAGTTGGTTGGCGGGAGGGCCCGGGGAGCAGTTCTTC. This rearrangement joins TRBV6-2 or TRBV6-3 to TRBJ2-1; TRBD2 matches at 9 bases. Looked up from germline, CDR1 is MNHEY and CDR2 is SVGEGT. The CDR3 runs to 15 residues. V shed 4 bases and J 10 bases; nucleotides not matched to a gene: 11.

The gene calls are TRBV3-1 (or the pseudogene TRBV3-2) and TRBJ1-1; 8 bases are a match to TRBD1. The CDR3 contains 14 residues. From germline, CDR1 is LGHDT and CDR2 YNNKEL (reference sequence). The V segment lost 4 bases and the J segment 5 bases; nucleotides outside the gene matches: 6. The CDR3 spells CASSPWTGNTEAFF. The CDR3 DNA follows: TGTGCCAGCAGCCCGTGGACAGGGAATACTGAAGCTTTCTTT.

The chain has TRBV19 and TRBJ2-7, with 7 bases matching TRBD1. The CDR3 extends over 18 amino acids. The V segment lost 5 bases and the J segment 3 bases; nucleotides outside the gene matches: 19. Germline CDR1 and CDR2: LNHDA and SQIVND (reference sequence). The CDR3 sequence is CASSRVQTSGTEIYEQYF. The CDR3 region has the DNA TGTGCCAGTAGTCGGGTGCAAACGTCCGGGACAGAGATCTACGAGCAGTACTTC.

The CDR3 sequence is CASSPGTGGGELFF. DNA for the CDR3: TGTGCCAGCTCACCGGGGACAGGAGGCGGGGAGCTGTTTTTT. The chain couples TRBV18 to TRBJ2-2; 8 bases are shared with TRBD1. Germline V gene lookup returns CDR1 KGHSH and CDR2 LQKENI. J lost 7 bases, V lost 3 bases, and 4 bases had no gene match. The CDR3 spans 14 residues.

This clone has just one count. The DNA for the CDR3 is TGTGCCAGTACCAATGACAGGAATCAGCCCCAGCATTTT. Encoded protein: CASTNDRNQPQHF. The V call is TRBV19, the J call TRBJ1-5, with D possibly being TRBD1 (6 bases). Germline V gene lookup returns CDR1 LNHDA and CDR2 SQIVND (reference sequence). The CDR3 length is 13 residues. V lost 7 bases, J lost 4 bases, and 11 bases lay in between.

The chain carries TRBV6-1 and TRBJ2-3, with 11 positions matching TRBD2. With 2 bases clipped from V and 1 base from J, the junction kept 5 bases outside the gene matches. In germline, CDR1 is MNHNS, CDR2 SASEGT. The CDR3 is made up of 17 amino acids. This CDR3 is CASSELVLAGGTDTQYF. The CDR3 coding sequence is TGTGCCAGCAGTGAATTAGTACTAGCGGGGGGCACAGATACGCAGTATTTT.

The rearrangement uses TRBV7-9 and TRBJ1-1, with 7 bases identical to TRBD1. V gave up 2 bases and J gave up 7 bases; unmatched junction bases: 4. The CDR3 is 13 amino acids. CDR1 and CDR2 from the germline V gene are SEHNR and FQNEAQ (reference sequence). CDR3 nucleotides: TGTGCCAGCAGCTTAACCCCAGGGGGTGAAGCTTTCTTT. This translates into CASSLTPGGEAFF.

J is TRBJ2-3 and V is TRBV28, with D hard to call. From germline, CDR1 is MDHEN and CDR2 SYDVKM. The V end was cut by 3 bases, the J end by 0 bases, with 10 bases between. CDR3 length: 15 amino acids. The CDR3 DNA is TGTGCCAGCAGTTTTGGGCCCTCCAGCACAGATACGCAGTATTTT. The encoded protein is CASSFGPSSTDTQYF.

The genes are TRBV3-1 (or the pseudogene TRBV3-2) and TRBJ1-2; 9 nucleotides match TRBD1. The CDR3 runs to 14 residues. With V trimmed by 3 bases and J by 8 bases, 7 bases remained unmatched. CDR1 LGHDT and CDR2 YNNKEL come from the germline V gene (reference sequence). The CDR3 loop reads CASSQIGQGLGYTF. The CDR3 DNA reads TGTGCCAGCAGCCAGATCGGACAGGGGCTGGGCTACACCTTC.

The chain links TRBV5-4 to TRBJ1-2, with a weak D call TRBD1 (6 bases). The CDR3 is 15 amino acids. The germline CDR1 and CDR2 sequences are SGHNT and YYREEE (reference sequence). The germline V and J ends were trimmed by 3 bases and 3 bases, with 15 bases remaining between them. CDR3 DNA sequence: TGTGCCAGCAGCTCCGGGGGGCGAGGCTACTATGGCTACACCTTC. It is translated as CASSSGGRGYYGYTF.

As concerns this clone: An end of the junction differs from the germline gene, which may be a read error. The V call is TRBV2, the J call TRBJ1-5; 11 positions agree with TRBD1. Germline loops: CDR1 SNHLY, CDR2 FYNNEI. The CDR3 sequence is 17 residues long. The CDR3 sequence: CASSEGTGGSSNQPQHF. CDR3 nucleotides: TGTGCCAGCAGCGAAGGGACAGGGGGGTCTAGCAATCAGCCCCAGCATTTT.

V usage is TRBV4-2 and J usage is TRBJ2-1, with TRBD2 matching over 14 bases. CDR1 LGHNA and CDR2 YNFKEQ come from the germline V gene. J lost 9 bases, V lost 4 bases, and 11 bases had no gene match. The CDR3 runs 17 residues. The CDR3 DNA sequence: TGTGCCAGCAGCCTTTGGACTAGCGGGAGGAATTATAGTGAGCAGTTCTTC. This translates into CASSLWTSGRNYSEQFF.